The TCR beta chain under discussion was sequenced for a study of shared clonotypes between healthy human individuals. As for the study in general: Each donor's CD8 memory used one plate, CD8 naive two, each CD4 subset three.

With V trimmed by 1 base and J by 0 bases, 2 bases remained unmatched. The CDR3 sequence is 17 residues long. The germline gives CDR1 SEHNR, CDR2 FQNEAQ (reference sequence). Study-level results: In general, naive subsets displayed greater estimated richness than memory subsets did. Non-shared clonotypes were found to have lower generation probabilities than the clonotypes that were shared by all four of the sorted-subset donors.

Clones were sequenced by immunoSEQ multiplex PCR, and TCRdb holds only the in-frame ones, with some missing. The repertoire holds approximately 2.5 million clones, with approximately 92% as singletons. Note on this clone: Antigen: not known.

The chain has TRBV7-9 and TRBJ2-5; the match to TRBD2 covers 13 bases. The specimen was naive CD4+ T cells sorted from blood. The subset here: CD45RA+ positively selected. The receptor's source is a man aged 18 to 30 in good health. In DNA form, the CDR3 reads TGTGCCAGCAGCTTAGGGACTAGCGGGAGCCACCAAGAGACCCAGTACTTC. Its translation is CASSLGTSGSHQETQYF.